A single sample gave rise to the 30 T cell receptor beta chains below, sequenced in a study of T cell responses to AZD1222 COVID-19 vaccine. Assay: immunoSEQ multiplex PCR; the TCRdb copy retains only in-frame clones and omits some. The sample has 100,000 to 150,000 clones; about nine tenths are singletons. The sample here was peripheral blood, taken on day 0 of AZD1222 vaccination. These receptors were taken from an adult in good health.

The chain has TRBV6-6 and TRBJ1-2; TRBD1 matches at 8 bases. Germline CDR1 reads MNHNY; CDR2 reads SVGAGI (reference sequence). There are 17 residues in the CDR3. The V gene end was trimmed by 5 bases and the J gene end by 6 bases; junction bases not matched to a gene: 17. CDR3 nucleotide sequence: TGTGCCAGCAGTCACCCAACCGGGACAGGAACTAGAAATGGCTACACCTTC. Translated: CASSHPTGTGTRNGYTF.

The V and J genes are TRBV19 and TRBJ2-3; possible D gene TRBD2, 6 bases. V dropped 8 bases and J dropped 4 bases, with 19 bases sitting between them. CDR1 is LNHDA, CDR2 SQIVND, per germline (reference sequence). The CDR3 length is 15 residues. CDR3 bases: TGTGCCAGTGCTACCTTGGCTAGCGCCGCAGATACGCAGTATTTT. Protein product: CASATLASAADTQYF.

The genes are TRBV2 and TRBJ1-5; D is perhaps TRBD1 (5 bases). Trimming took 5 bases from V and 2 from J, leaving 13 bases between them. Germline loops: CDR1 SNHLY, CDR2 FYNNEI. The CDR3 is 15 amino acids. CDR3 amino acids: CASSRDGLGNQPQHF. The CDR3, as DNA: TGTGCCAGCAGTCGGGACGGGCTGGGCAATCAGCCCCAGCATTTT.

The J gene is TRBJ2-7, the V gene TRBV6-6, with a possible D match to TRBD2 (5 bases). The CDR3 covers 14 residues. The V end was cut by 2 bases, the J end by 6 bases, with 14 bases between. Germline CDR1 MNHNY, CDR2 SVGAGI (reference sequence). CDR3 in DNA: TGTGCCAGCAGTTACGGTGAGCGTGCGGGCGAGCAGTACTTC. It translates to CASSYGERAGEQYF.

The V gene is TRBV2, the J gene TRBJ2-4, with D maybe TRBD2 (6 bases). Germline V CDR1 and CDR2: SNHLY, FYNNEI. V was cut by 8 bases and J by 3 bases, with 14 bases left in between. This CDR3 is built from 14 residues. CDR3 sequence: CASARGEVKNIQYF. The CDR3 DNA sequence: TGTGCCAGCGCTCGCGGGGAGGTCAAAAACATTCAGTACTTC.

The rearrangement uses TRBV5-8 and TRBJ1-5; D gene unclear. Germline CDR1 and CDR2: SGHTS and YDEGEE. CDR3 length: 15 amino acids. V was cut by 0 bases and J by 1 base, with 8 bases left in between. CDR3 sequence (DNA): TGTGCCAGCAGCTTGGTCTACGGAAGCAATCAGCCCCAGCATTTT. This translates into CASSLVYGSNQPQHF.

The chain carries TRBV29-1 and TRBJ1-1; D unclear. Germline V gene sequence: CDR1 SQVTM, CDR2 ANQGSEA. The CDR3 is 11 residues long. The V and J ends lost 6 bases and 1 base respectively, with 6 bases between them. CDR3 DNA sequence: TGCAGCGTATCAGGGAACACTGAAGCTTTCTTT. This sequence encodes CSVSGNTEAFF.

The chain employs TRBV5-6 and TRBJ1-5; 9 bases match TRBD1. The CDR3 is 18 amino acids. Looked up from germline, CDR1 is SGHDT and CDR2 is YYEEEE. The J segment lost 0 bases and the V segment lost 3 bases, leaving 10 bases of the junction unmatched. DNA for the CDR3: TGTGCCAGCAGCTCGGCGGGGACAGGGCAATATAGCAATCAGCCCCAGCATTTT. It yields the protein CASSSAGTGQYSNQPQHF.

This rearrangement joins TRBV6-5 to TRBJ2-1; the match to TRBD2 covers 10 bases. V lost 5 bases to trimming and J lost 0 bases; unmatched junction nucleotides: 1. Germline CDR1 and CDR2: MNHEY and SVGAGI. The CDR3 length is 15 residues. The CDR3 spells CASSPSGSSYNEQFF. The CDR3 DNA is TGTGCCAGCAGTCCTAGCGGGAGCTCCTACAATGAGCAGTTCTTC.

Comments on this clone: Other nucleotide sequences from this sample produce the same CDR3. The CDR3, as DNA: TGTGCCAGCAGCTTAGACAGGGGTTCCGAAAAACTGTTTTTT. This encodes CASSLDRGSEKLFF. The chain couples TRBV7-9 to TRBJ1-4; 7 bases match TRBD1. Germline CDR1 and CDR2: SEHNR and FQNEAQ (reference sequence). There are 14 residues in the CDR3. Trimming cost V 1 base and J 8 bases; bases outside gene matches: 4.

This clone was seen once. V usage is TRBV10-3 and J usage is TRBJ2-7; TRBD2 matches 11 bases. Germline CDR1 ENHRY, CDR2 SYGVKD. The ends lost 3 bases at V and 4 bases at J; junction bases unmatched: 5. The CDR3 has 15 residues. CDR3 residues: CAISDLSGGDYEQYF. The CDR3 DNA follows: TGTGCCATCAGTGACCTTAGCGGGGGGGATTACGAGCAGTACTTC.

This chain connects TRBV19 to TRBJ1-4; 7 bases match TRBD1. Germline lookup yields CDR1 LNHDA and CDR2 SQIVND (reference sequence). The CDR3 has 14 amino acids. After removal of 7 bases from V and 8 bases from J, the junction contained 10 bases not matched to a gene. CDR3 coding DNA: TGTGCCAGTAATTTCGGACAGGATCGGGAAAAACTGTTTTTT. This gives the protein CASNFGQDREKLFF.

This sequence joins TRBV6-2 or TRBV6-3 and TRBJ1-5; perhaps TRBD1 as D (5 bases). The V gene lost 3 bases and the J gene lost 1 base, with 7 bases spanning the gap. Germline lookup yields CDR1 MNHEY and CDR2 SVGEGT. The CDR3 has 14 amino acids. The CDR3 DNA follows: TGTGCCAGCAGTTATCGACAGAGCAATCAGCCCCAGCATTTT. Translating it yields CASSYRQSNQPQHF.

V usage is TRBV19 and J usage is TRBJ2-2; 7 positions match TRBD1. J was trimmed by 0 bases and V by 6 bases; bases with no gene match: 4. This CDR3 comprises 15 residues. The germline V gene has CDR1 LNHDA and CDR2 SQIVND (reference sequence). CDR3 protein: CASRRTGPNTGELFF. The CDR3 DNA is TGTGCCAGTAGGCGGACAGGACCGAACACCGGGGAGCTGTTTTTT.

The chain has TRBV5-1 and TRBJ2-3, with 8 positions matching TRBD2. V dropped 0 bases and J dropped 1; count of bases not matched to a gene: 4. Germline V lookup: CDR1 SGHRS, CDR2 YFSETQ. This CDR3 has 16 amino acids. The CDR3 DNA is TGCGCCAGCAGCTTGGCCGGCGGGAGGCGCACAGATACGCAGTATTTT. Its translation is CASSLAGGRRTDTQYF.

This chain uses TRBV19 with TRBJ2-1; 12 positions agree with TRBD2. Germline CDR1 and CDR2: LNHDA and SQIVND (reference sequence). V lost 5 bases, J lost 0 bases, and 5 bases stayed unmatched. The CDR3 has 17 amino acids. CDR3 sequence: CASSLQTSGGSYNEQFF. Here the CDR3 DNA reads TGTGCCAGTAGTCTTCAGACTAGCGGGGGCTCCTACAATGAGCAGTTCTTC.

The chain's CDR3 is CASSGRGVAGNTIYF. CDR3 sequence (DNA): TGTGCCAGCAGTGGAAGAGGCGTGGCTGGAAACACCATATATTTT. The rearrangement links TRBV2 to TRBJ1-3; D gene ambiguous. The germline V gene encodes CDR1 SNHLY and CDR2 FYNNEI. The CDR3 loop spans 15 amino acids. The V and J ends lost 4 bases and 2 bases respectively, with 12 bases between them.

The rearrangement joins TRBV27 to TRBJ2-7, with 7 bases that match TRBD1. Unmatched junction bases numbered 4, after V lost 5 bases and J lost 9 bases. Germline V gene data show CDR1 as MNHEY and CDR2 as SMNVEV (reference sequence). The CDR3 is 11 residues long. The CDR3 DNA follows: TGTGCCAGCAGTCAGGGGGTTGTGCAGTACTTC. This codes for CASSQGVVQYF.

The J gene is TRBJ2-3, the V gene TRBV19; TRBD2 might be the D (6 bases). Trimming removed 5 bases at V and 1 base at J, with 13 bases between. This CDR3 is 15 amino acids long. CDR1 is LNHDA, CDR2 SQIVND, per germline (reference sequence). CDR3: CASSLSTGGTDTQYF. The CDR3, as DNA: TGTGCCAGTAGTCTCAGCACGGGAGGCACAGATACGCAGTATTTT.

This chain's CDR3 is CASSSTFWSNQPQHF. In DNA form, the CDR3 reads TGTGCCAGCAGCTCGACTTTTTGGAGCAATCAGCCCCAGCATTTT. The chain employs TRBV27 and TRBJ1-5; D not certain. Germline V CDR1 and CDR2: MNHEY, SMNVEV (reference sequence). The V end was cut by 6 bases, the J end by 1 base, with 13 bases between. This CDR3 region has 15 residues.

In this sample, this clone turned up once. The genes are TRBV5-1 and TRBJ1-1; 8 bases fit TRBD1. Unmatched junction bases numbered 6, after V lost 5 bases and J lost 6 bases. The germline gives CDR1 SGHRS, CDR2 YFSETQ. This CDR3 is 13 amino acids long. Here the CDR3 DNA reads TGCGCCAGCAGTTCACAGGGGGATGCTGAAGCTTTCTTT. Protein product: CASSSQGDAEAFF.

The CDR3 sequence is CASSFLADNEQFF. Here the CDR3 DNA reads TGCGCCAGCAGCTTCCTAGCGGACAATGAGCAGTTCTTC. The V and J genes are TRBV5-1 and TRBJ2-1; 7 nucleotides match TRBD2. The germline V gene encodes CDR1 SGHRS and CDR2 YFSETQ. This CDR3 has 13 residues. Trimming at V came to 2 bases and at J to 5 bases, leaving 1 base not matched to a gene.

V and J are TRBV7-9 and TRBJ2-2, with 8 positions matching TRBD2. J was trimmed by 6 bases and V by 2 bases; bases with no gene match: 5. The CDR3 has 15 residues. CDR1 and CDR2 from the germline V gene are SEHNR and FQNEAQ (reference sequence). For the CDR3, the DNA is TGTGCCAGCAGCTTATCCGGGACTAGGCCCGGGGAGCTGTTTTTT. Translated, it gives CASSLSGTRPGELFF.

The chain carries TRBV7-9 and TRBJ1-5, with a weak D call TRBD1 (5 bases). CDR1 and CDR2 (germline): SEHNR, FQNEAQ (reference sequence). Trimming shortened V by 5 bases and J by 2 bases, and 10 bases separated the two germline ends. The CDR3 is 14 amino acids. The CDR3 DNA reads TGTGCCAGCAGCCTGGACAATGGCAATCAGCCCCAGCATTTT. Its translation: CASSLDNGNQPQHF.

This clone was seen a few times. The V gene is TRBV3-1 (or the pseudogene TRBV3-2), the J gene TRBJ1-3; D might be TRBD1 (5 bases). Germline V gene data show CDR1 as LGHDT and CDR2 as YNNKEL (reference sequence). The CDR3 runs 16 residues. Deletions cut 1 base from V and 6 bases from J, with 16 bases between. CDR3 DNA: TGTGCCAGCAGCCAAGTCCCAGGGAAGTGGGTAAACACCATATATTTT. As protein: CASSQVPGKWVNTIYF.

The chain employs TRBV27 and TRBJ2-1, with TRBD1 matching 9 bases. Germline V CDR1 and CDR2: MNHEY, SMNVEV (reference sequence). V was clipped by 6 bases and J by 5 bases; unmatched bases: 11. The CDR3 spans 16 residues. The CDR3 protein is CASSRPTGGSDNEQFF. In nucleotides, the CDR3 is TGTGCCAGCAGCCGACCCACAGGGGGCTCTGACAATGAGCAGTTCTTC.

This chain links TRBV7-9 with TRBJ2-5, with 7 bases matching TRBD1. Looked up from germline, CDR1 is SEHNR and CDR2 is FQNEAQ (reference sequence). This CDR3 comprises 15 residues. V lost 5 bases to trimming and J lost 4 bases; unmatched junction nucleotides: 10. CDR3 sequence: CASSPRGTVAETQYF. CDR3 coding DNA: TGTGCCAGCAGCCCCAGGGGGACGGTCGCAGAGACCCAGTACTTC.

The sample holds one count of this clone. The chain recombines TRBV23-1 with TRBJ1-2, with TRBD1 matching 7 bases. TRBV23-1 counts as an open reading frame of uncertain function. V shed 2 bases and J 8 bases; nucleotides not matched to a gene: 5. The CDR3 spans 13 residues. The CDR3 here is CASSQMTGRGYTF. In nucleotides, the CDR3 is TGCGCCAGCAGTCAAATGACAGGGAGAGGCTACACCTTC.

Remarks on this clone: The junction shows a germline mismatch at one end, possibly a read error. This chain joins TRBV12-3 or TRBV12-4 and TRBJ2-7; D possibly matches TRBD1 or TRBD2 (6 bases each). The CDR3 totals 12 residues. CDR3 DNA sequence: TGTGCCAGCACAATCGAAAGGGGGGACTTGATCTTC. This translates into CASTIERGDLIF.

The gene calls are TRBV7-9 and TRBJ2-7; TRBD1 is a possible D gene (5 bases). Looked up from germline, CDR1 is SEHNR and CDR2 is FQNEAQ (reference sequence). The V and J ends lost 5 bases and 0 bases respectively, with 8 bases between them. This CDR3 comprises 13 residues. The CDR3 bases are TGTGCCAGCAGCCCCGACAGCTCCTACGAGCAGTACTTC. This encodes CASSPDSSYEQYF.